Presented here are 23 T cell receptor beta chains from one specimen sequenced in a study of CD8+ T cells in alopecia areata. As for treatment: oral pan-JAK inhibitor, 5-10 mg twice daily. Reverse transcription of extracted RNA yielded cDNA, which provided the sequencing template. Profiling relied on immunoSEQ multiplex PCR, and the TCRdb table lists in-frame clones only, not all of them. The data show hundreds of thousands of clones, 60% seen once. The specimen comprised CD4+ T cells sorted from blood, sampled at approximately week 51, from a patient treated with tofacitinib. All receptors come from a human donor with alopecia areata.

As to this clone: This could be a read error, since a much larger clone is one nucleotide away. The chain combines TRBV11-3 with TRBJ2-3; D not certain. This CDR3 has 12 amino acids. Trimming cost V 0 bases and J 2 bases, with 0 bases left between them. The germline CDR1 and CDR2 sequences are SGHNT and YENEEA. DNA for the CDR3: TGTGCCAGCAGCTTAGACACAGATACGCAGTATTTT. Residues: CASSLDTDTQYF.

The rearrangement uses TRBV30 and TRBJ1-1, with unresolved D. Germline V CDR1 and CDR2: GTSNPN, SVGIG (reference sequence). V was cut by 4 bases and J by 1 base, with 13 bases left in between. This CDR3 is built from 14 residues. CDR3: CAWIDFERNTEAFF. The CDR3 DNA follows: TGTGCCTGGATCGATTTTGAGAGGAACACTGAAGCTTTCTTT.

The table lists this clone with a few counts. A much larger clone differs by one base, so this may be a read error. The chain is built from TRBV7-2 and TRBJ1-1, with D uncertain. Trimming took off 2 bases at V and 3 bases at J, with 4 bases between the two ends. This CDR3 is built from 12 residues. Germline V gene lookup returns CDR1 SGHTA and CDR2 FQGNSA. The CDR3 DNA reads TGTGCCAGCAGCTTACAGTACACTGAAGCTTTCTTT. The encoded protein is CASSLQYTEAFF.

The rearrangement uses TRBV9 and TRBJ2-3, with D unresolved. The CDR3 contains 14 residues. Trimming left V 0 bases short and J 5 bases short, with 10 bases between. CDR1 and CDR2 from the germline V gene are SGDLS and YYNGEE. CDR3 region: CASSVAPLGDTQYF. The CDR3 DNA follows: TGTGCCAGCAGCGTAGCTCCCCTGGGAGATACGCAGTATTTT.

The chain is built from TRBV19 and TRBJ2-7; D gene unclear. Deletions cut 7 bases from V and 3 bases from J, with 16 bases between. Germline values: CDR1 LNHDA, CDR2 SQIVND (reference sequence). The CDR3 spans 14 residues. The CDR3 loop reads CASTFRKQVYEQYF. In DNA form, the CDR3 reads TGTGCCAGTACCTTCAGGAAGCAGGTCTACGAGCAGTACTTC. The variable domain in full, with the rest retrieved from reference TRBV19 and TRBJ2-7, is DGGITQSPKYLFRKEGQNVTLSCEQNLNHDAMYWYRQDPGQGLRLIYYSQIVNDFQKGDIAEGYSVSREKKESFPLTVTSAQKNPTAFYLCASTFRKQVYEQYFGPGTRLTVT.

The V call is TRBV30, the J call TRBJ1-1; D is undetermined. Per the germline V gene, CDR1 is GTSNPN and CDR2 is SVGIG (reference sequence). The CDR3 consists of 14 residues. Trimming cost V 3 bases and J 4 bases, with 15 bases left between them. CDR3 amino acids: CAWRPRTPSTEAFF. The CDR3 DNA sequence: TGTGCCTGGAGACCCCGGACCCCTAGCACTGAAGCTTTCTTT.

Comment on this clone: A junction end diverges from the germline sequence, so it may reflect a read error. This chain links TRBV5-6 with TRBJ1-1; D might be TRBD1 (5 bases). Germline CDR1 and CDR2: SGHDT and YYEEEE. CDR3 length: 14 residues. CDR3 bases: TGTGCCAGCAGTTTGGGACTTCAGAACACTGAAGCTTTCTTT. Translated: CASSLGLQNTEAFF.

The rearrangement joins TRBV30 to TRBJ2-3, with unresolved D. V dropped 0 bases and J dropped 0 bases, with 10 bases sitting between them. Germline V gene sequence: CDR1 GTSNPN, CDR2 SVGIG (reference sequence). There are 15 residues in the CDR3. The CDR3 bases are TGTGCCTGGAGTGTACTCGGAGCTAGCACAGATACGCAGTATTTT. Protein sequence: CAWSVLGASTDTQYF.

There are a few counts of this clone. At one of its ends the junction is not consistent with the germline gene, which may arise from a read error. The J gene is TRBJ1-5, the V gene TRBV7-7, with D uncertain. The CDR3 is 15 residues long. Germline V gene data show CDR1 as SSHAT and CDR2 as FNYEAQ (reference sequence). CDR3 nucleotides: TGTGCTAGCAGCTTGAGTCAAAAGACAAATCAGCCCCAGCATTTT. Translated: CASSLSQKTNQPQHF.

The gene calls are TRBV29-1 and TRBJ2-1, with a weak D call TRBD1 (6 bases). CDR3 length equals 15 residues. CDR1 SQVTM and CDR2 ANQGSEA come from the germline V gene. Trimming cost V 7 bases and J 0 bases, with 16 bases left between them. The CDR3 spells CSASGDTYSYNEQFF. Here the CDR3 DNA reads TGCAGCGCTTCCGGGGACACCTACTCCTACAATGAGCAGTTCTTC.

The table lists this clone with a count of one. The J gene is TRBJ1-5, the V gene TRBV30; the D gene is possibly TRBD1 (6 bases). The CDR3 length is 15 residues. V gave up 4 bases and J gave up 2 bases, with 15 bases separating them. Germline V gene lookup returns CDR1 GTSNPN and CDR2 SVGIG (reference sequence). CDR3 region: CAWTLGRGGNQPQHF. The CDR3 DNA reads TGTGCCTGGACGTTAGGCAGGGGCGGCAATCAGCCCCAGCATTTT.

The gene calls are TRBV29-1 and TRBJ1-4, with 10 bases lining up with TRBD1. The CDR3 contains 13 residues. The V and J ends lost 4 bases and 7 bases, in that order; junction bases with no gene match: 3. Germline loops: CDR1 SQVTM, CDR2 ANQGSEA. CDR3: CSVARQGAEKLFF. DNA of the CDR3: TGCAGCGTTGCCCGACAGGGGGCTGAAAAACTGTTTTTT.

The rearrangement links TRBV4-2 to TRBJ2-7; TRBD2 matches at 11 bases. CDR3 length: 16 residues. Looked up from germline, CDR1 is LGHNA and CDR2 is YNFKEQ. Germline trimming cut 0 bases from V and 3 bases from J; bases unmatched to any gene: 4. In DNA form, the CDR3 reads TGTGCCAGCAGCCAAGAGGCTAGCGGGGGGTTCTACGAGCAGTACTTC. Translating it yields CASSQEASGGFYEQYF.

The V call is TRBV5-6, the J call TRBJ2-1, with 9 positions matching TRBD1. V shed 5 bases and J 9 bases; nucleotides not matched to a gene: 9. Germline V lookup: CDR1 SGHDT, CDR2 YYEEEE. This CDR3 contains 14 residues. The chain's CDR3 is CASRIGRTGVEQFF. The CDR3 DNA is TGTGCCAGCAGGATCGGGCGGACAGGGGTTGAGCAGTTCTTC.

The chain uses TRBV4-1 and TRBJ2-7, with D maybe TRBD1 (6 bases). The V end lost 0 bases, the J end lost 3 bases, and 15 bases lay between the germline ends. CDR3 length: 16 residues. CDR1 is MGHRA and CDR2 is YSYEKL in the germline V gene. The CDR3 DNA is TGCGCCAGCAGCCAAGAGGGACACTTATCACTCTACGAGCAGTACTTC. The encoded protein is CASSQEGHLSLYEQYF.

This chain uses TRBV29-1 with TRBJ1-2; D is uncertain. CDR1 and CDR2 (germline): SQVTM, ANQGSEA. The CDR3 covers 12 residues. The germline V and J ends were trimmed by 7 bases and 3 bases, with 12 bases remaining between them. DNA of the CDR3: TGCAGCGCACCCGTAGGCCACTATGGCTACACCTTC. Amino acid sequence: CSAPVGHYGYTF.

The chain is built from TRBV7-9 and TRBJ2-3; D is uncertain. The ends were cut back, 3 bases at V and 6 bases at J, with 7 bases in the middle. Germline CDR1 is SEHNR and CDR2 is FQNEAQ (reference sequence). There are 12 residues in the CDR3. CDR3 residues: CASSFSLDTQYF. The CDR3 nucleotides are TGTGCCAGCAGCTTCTCACTGGATACGCAGTATTTT.

In the case of this clone: This same CDR3 is encoded by further DNA sequences in the sample. The chain is built from TRBV15 and TRBJ1-1; TRBD1 is a possible D gene (5 bases). Between the trimmed V and J ends, which lost 5 bases and 1 base, there was a span of 8 bases. From germline, CDR1 is LNHNV and CDR2 YYDKDF (reference sequence). The CDR3 consists of 13 residues. CDR3 sequence: CATSLDKNTEAFF. The CDR3, as DNA: TGTGCCACCAGCTTGGACAAGAACACTGAAGCTTTCTTT.

The chain uses TRBV30 and TRBJ2-3, with D possibly being TRBD2 (6 bases). The germline gives CDR1 GTSNPN, CDR2 SVGIG (reference sequence). V was cut by 5 bases and J by 4 bases, with 13 bases left in between. CDR3 size: 13 residues. CDR3 protein: CAWEVGGADTQYF. As DNA, the CDR3 is TGTGCCTGGGAGGTGGGGGGTGCAGATACGCAGTATTTT.

Concerning this clone itself: Other DNA sequences of this sample code for an identical CDR3. V gene TRBV5-1 combines with J gene TRBJ2-7, with 10 bases matching TRBD2. The CDR3 extends over 16 amino acids. V gave up 0 bases and J gave up 0 bases; unmatched junction bases: 3. The germline gives CDR1 SGHRS, CDR2 YFSETQ. The CDR3 is CASSLGLAGDSYEQYF. The CDR3 bases are TGCGCCAGCAGCTTGGGGCTAGCGGGGGACTCCTACGAGCAGTACTTC.

As to this clone: Other DNA sequences in this sample translate to the same CDR3. This chain connects TRBV29-1 to TRBJ1-1, with D maybe TRBD1 (6 bases). The ends were cut back, 2 bases at V and 5 bases at J, with 9 bases in the middle. This CDR3 is 12 amino acids long. Germline CDR1 SQVTM, CDR2 ANQGSEA. This chain's CDR3 is CSVETGRTEAFF. In DNA form, the CDR3 reads TGCAGCGTTGAAACAGGGCGGACTGAAGCTTTCTTT.

The chain is built from TRBV30 and TRBJ1-2; tentatively, D is TRBD1 (5 bases). Trimming removed 4 bases from V and 8 bases from J, with 11 bases in between. Germline loops: CDR1 GTSNPN, CDR2 SVGIG (reference sequence). This CDR3 comprises 11 residues. CDR3 DNA: TGTGCCTGGAAAGGGGCGCAGGGCTACACCTTC. Its translation: CAWKGAQGYTF.

The V gene is TRBV27, the J gene TRBJ1-2; 7 bases are shared with TRBD1. Germline CDR1 and CDR2: MNHEY and SMNVEV (reference sequence). The length of the CDR3 is 13 residues. Trimming removed 10 bases from V and 4 bases from J; junction bases left unmatched: 9. The CDR3 loop is CATTQGPLYGYTF. The DNA for the CDR3 is TGTGCCACCACACAGGGGCCCCTCTATGGCTACACCTTC.